The rows below give T cell receptor beta chains drawn from one sample of a study of technical replicates of blood from a few donors. The protocol was immunoSEQ multiplex PCR, while the TCRdb copy is restricted to in-frame clones and leaves out a portion. Of 55,000 to 65,000 clones listed, 85% to 95% were seen once; the top ten hold about 4.4%. Sample: PBMCs. These receptors were collected from a human donor in good health. Some clones in this sample may be carry-over from other donors' samples. Both conserved end residues are part of each CDR3. The order of the fields is clone size, D gene, V gene, J gene, CDR3 protein, CDR3 DNA. The D gene is left open where the match is weak. Clone size is not always given. Where it is, it says once, few, many or a class for expanded clones.

.	.	TRBV27	TRBJ2-2	CASRTLVATGELFF	TGTGCCAGCAGAACCCTTGTGGCCACCGGGGAGCTGTTTTTT
.	TRBD1	TRBV4-2	TRBJ2-7	CASSQETTGEIEQYF	TGTGCCAGCAGCCAAGAGACGACAGGGGAAATCGAGCAGTACTTC
.	.	TRBV6-5	TRBJ1-4	CASSYSPGATNEKLFF	TGTGCCAGCAGTTACTCTCCCGGGGCAACTAATGAAAAACTGTTTTTT
.	TRBD2	TRBV15	TRBJ2-3	CATSRWREGRETQYF	TGTGCCACCAGCAGGTGGCGGGAGGGCCGGGAAACGCAGTATTTT
.	TRBD1	TRBV9	TRBJ1-1	CASSVSGTGIDTEAFF	TGTGCCAGCAGCGTTTCTGGGACAGGGATCGACACTGAAGCTTTCTTT
.	.	TRBV6-1	TRBJ1-6	CASSDLRGTSNSPLHF	TGTGCCAGCAGTGACCTCCGGGGGACCTCTAATTCACCCCTCCACTTT
.	.	TRBV2	TRBJ2-1	CASRTSGNEQFF	TGTGCCAGCAGAACCAGTGGCAATGAGCAGTTCTTC
.	TRBD1	TRBV29-1	TRBJ2-5	CSVTGGETQYF	TGCAGCGTTACAGGGGGGGAGACCCAGTACTTC
.	.	TRBV18	TRBJ1-1	CASSPQSGDTEAFF	TGTGCCAGCTCACCACAGTCCGGGGACACTGAAGCTTTCTTT
.	.	TRBV11-2	TRBJ2-5	CASSYQLSQYF	TGTGCCAGCAGCTACCAACTGAGCCAGTACTTC
.	.	TRBV30	TRBJ1-2	CAWDRGRGYTF	TGTGCCTGGGACAGAGGCCGTGGCTACACCTTC
.	TRBD1	TRBV5-1	TRBJ2-2	CASRTTGDTGELFF	TGCGCCAGCAGGACGACAGGGGACACCGGGGAGCTGTTTTTT
.	.	TRBV29-1	TRBJ1-2	CSVGSWDGYTF	TGCAGCGTTGGGAGTTGGGATGGCTACACCTTC
.	.	TRBV7-2	TRBJ1-5	CASSYKWGQPQHF	TGTGCCAGCAGCTATAAGTGGGGCCAGCCCCAGCATTTT
.	TRBD1	TRBV4-1	TRBJ1-2	CASSHLIGQGMEYGYTF	TGCGCCAGCAGCCACCTCATAGGACAGGGGATGGAGTATGGCTACACCTTC
.	.	TRBV7-8	TRBJ2-3	CASSLVYAGRSTDTQYF	TGTGCCAGCAGCTTAGTCTATGCGGGGCGAAGCACAGATACGCAGTATTTT
once	TRBD2	TRBV6-5	TRBJ2-7	CASSYAGTSGSYEQYF	TGTGCCAGCAGTTACGCCGGGACTAGCGGGAGCTACGAGCAGTACTTC
.	TRBD1	TRBV5-1	TRBJ1-3	CASSLGTGGNTIYF	TGCGCCAGCAGCTTGGGGACAGGGGGAAACACCATATATTTT
.	.	TRBV15	TRBJ2-5	CATSRGGELQETQYF	TGTGCCACCAGCAGAGGGGGGGAACTCCAAGAGACCCAGTACTTC
.	.	TRBV7-9	TRBJ1-1	CASSLDRENTEAFF	TGTGCCAGCAGCTTAGACAGGGAGAACACTGAAGCTTTCTTT
.	TRBD2	TRBV4-2	TRBJ2-3	CASSQTLAGGTDTQYF	TGTGCCAGCAGCCAAACATTAGCGGGGGGAACAGATACGCAGTATTTT
few	.	TRBV11-2	TRBJ2-2	CASSRGATNTGELFF	TGTGCCAGCAGCCGCGGGGCCACAAACACCGGGGAGCTGTTTTTT
.	.	TRBV4-1	TRBJ1-3	CASSRGSGGGPGNTIYF	TGCGCCAGCAGCCGGGGGAGTGGGGGAGGCCCTGGAAACACCATATATTTT
.	TRBD1	TRBV6-6	TRBJ1-5	CASSSVTGHQPQHF	TGTGCCAGCAGTTCCGTGACAGGGCATCAGCCCCAGCATTTT
.	TRBD1	TRBV5-1	TRBJ1-1	CASSPGDRDAEAFF	TGCGCCAGCAGCCCCGGGGACAGGGATGCTGAAGCTTTCTTT
.	.	TRBV27	TRBJ2-3	CASSLSGGRGTDTQYF	TGTGCCAGCAGTTTATCGGGCGGCAGGGGCACAGATACGCAGTATTTT
.	.	TRBV2	TRBJ2-6	CASSPGAFGANVLTF	TGTGCCAGCAGTCCAGGGGCCTTTGGGGCCAACGTCCTGACTTTC
.	.	TRBV9	TRBJ1-1	CASSHGRGSENTEAFF	TGTGCCAGCAGCCACGGACGGGGGAGCGAGAACACTGAAGCTTTCTTT
.	.	TRBV6-5	TRBJ1-4	CASRGGRNGKLFF	TGTGCCAGCAGGGGTGGGCGTAATGGTAAACTGTTTTTT
.	TRBD1	TRBV7-9	TRBJ2-7	CASSPGTGGKYEQYF	TGTGCCAGCAGCCCTGGGACAGGGGGGAAGTACGAGCAGTACTTC
.	TRBD1	TRBV6-1	TRBJ1-6	CASSDLRQGFNSPLHF	TGTGCCAGCAGTGACTTGAGACAGGGGTTCAATTCACCCCTCCACTTT
.	.	TRBV13	TRBJ2-7	CASSAPTRFHEQYF	TGTGCCAGCAGCGCACCCACTAGGTTCCACGAGCAGTACTTC
.	.	TRBV29-1	TRBJ1-2	CSVLVTVNYGYTF	TGCAGCGTTCTAGTGACAGTTAACTATGGCTACACCTTC
.	.	TRBV4-3	TRBJ1-5	CASSRWLGQPQHF	TGCGCCAGCAGCCGCTGGCTAGGACAGCCCCAGCATTTT
.	TRBD1	TRBV19	TRBJ1-1	CASSARDRLPEAFF	TGTGCCAGTAGTGCCAGGGACAGGCTCCCTGAAGCTTTCTTT
.	.	TRBV27	TRBJ1-3	CASSLNGMSGNTIYF	TGTGCCAGCAGTTTAAACGGGATGTCCGGAAACACCATATATTTT
.	TRBD1	TRBV4-2	TRBJ1-2	CASSPGTAGEGYTF	TGTGCCAGCAGCCCCGGGACAGCTGGGGAGGGCTACACCTTC
.	TRBD1	TRBV7-8	TRBJ2-2	CASSLDRANTGELFF	TGTGCCAGCAGCCTAGACAGGGCTAACACCGGGGAGCTGTTTTTT
once	.	TRBV6-5	TRBJ2-7	CASSYSRESYEQYF	TGTGCCAGCAGTTACTCTCGGGAATCCTACGAGCAGTACTTC
.	TRBD1	TRBV2	TRBJ1-4	CAIKKGAATNEKLFF	TGTGCCATCAAAAAGGGGGCTGCAACTAATGAAAAACTGTTTTTT
.	TRBD1	TRBV6-6	TRBJ1-3	CASSQSGTERNTIYF	TGTGCCAGCAGTCAATCAGGGACAGAAAGAAACACCATATATTTT
.	.	TRBV7-7	TRBJ1-3	CASSPGLPNSGNTIYF	TGTGCCAGCAGCCCGGGACTGCCCAACTCTGGAAACACCATATATTTT
.	.	TRBV11-2	TRBJ2-5	CASRPQGGETQYF	TGTGCCAGCAGGCCCCAGGGGGGCGAGACCCAGTACTTC
.	.	TRBV11-2	TRBJ2-5	CASKGAQGIQETQYF	TGTGCCAGCAAAGGGGCTCAAGGGATCCAAGAGACCCAGTACTTC